These 28 T cell receptor beta chains share one sample of origin, sequenced in a study of shared clonotypes between healthy human individuals. Some clones are missing from TCRdb's copy, which holds only in-frame ones; the method was immunoSEQ multiplex PCR. This table has over 400,000 clones, over 70% appearing once. The sequenced material came from PBMCs. All receptors derive from a woman in her 40s in good health. Some clones in this sample may be carry-over from other donors' samples.

In the case of this clone: A read error is possible here, since a much larger clone lies one base away. Other DNA variants within this sample encode the same CDR3. The DNA of the CDR3 is TGTGCAAGCCAGACAGGGCCCTATGGGGGGCGGGAGAACACCGGGGAGCTGTTTTTT. It yields the protein CASQTGPYGGRENTGELFF. This chain joins TRBV19 and TRBJ2-2; possibly TRBD1 for D (7 bases). The CDR3 contains 19 residues. In germline, CDR1 is LNHDA, CDR2 SQIVND (reference sequence). The whole variable domain, remainder taken from reference TRBV19 and TRBJ2-2, is DGGITQSPKYLFRKEGQNVTLSCEQNLNHDAMYWYRQDPGQGLRLIYYSQIVNDFQKGDIAEGYSVSREKKESFPLTVTSAQKNPTAFYLCASQTGPYGGRENTGELFFGEGSRLTVL.

This clone was picked up a small number of times. The V and J genes are TRBV14 and TRBJ2-7; 8 bases fit TRBD1. Germline V gene lookup returns CDR1 SGHDN and CDR2 FVKESK. V shed 4 bases, J shed 5 bases, and the junction held 4 bases outside the gene matches. CDR3 length: 13 amino acids. CDR3 protein: CASSPDRDDEQYF. CDR3 bases: TGTGCCAGCAGCCCGGACAGGGACGACGAGCAGTACTTC.

Regarding this clone: A read error is the likely source, as a far larger clone sits one nucleotide away. V is TRBV25-1 and J is TRBJ1-3, with TRBD1 identical over 7 bases. The CDR3 consists of 14 residues. The germline V gene has CDR1 MGHDK and CDR2 SYGVNS. In nucleotides, the CDR3 is TGTGTCAGCAGTGTAGGGGGCGATGGAAACACCATATATTTT. Its protein product is CVSSVGGDGNTIYF.

This clone was seen many times. The chain uses TRBV19 and TRBJ2-3, with a weak D call TRBD1 (6 bases). The CDR3 runs to 15 residues. Trimming pared 2 bases from V and 7 bases from J, leaving 16 bases between. The germline CDR1 and CDR2 sequences are LNHDA and SQIVND (reference sequence). In nucleotides, the CDR3 is TGTGCCAGTAGTATAAGGGAAGGGGGTAGATATACGCAGTATTTT. This sequence encodes CASSIREGGRYTQYF.

The gene calls are TRBV2 and TRBJ1-4; 7 bases are a match to TRBD1. CDR1 and CDR2 from the germline V gene are SNHLY and FYNNEI. V was pared by 5 bases and J by 8 bases, with 8 bases of the junction left unmatched. This CDR3 has 14 amino acids. The CDR3 is CASSRQGLKEKLFF. The CDR3 coding sequence is TGTGCCAGCAGTCGACAGGGATTAAAAGAAAAACTGTTTTTT.

The chain has TRBV5-4 and TRBJ1-1, with D perhaps TRBD1 (5 bases). The CDR3 length is 13 residues. Germline CDR1 is SGHNT and CDR2 is YYREEE (reference sequence). The ends were cut back, 5 bases at V and 7 bases at J, with 15 bases in the middle. The CDR3 DNA is TGTGCCAGCAGGTCGAGGACCGGGGGTGAAGCTTTCTTT. It yields the protein CASRSRTGGEAFF.

This clone was observed a single time. The chain carries TRBV27 and TRBJ2-6; 10 positions agree with TRBD1. V lost 6 bases, J lost 2 bases, and 16 bases stayed unmatched. The CDR3 covers 20 residues. CDR1 and CDR2 (germline): MNHEY, SMNVEV (reference sequence). The CDR3: CASRAHGPGTGDPGANVLTF. Written as DNA, the CDR3 is TGTGCCAGCAGGGCTCATGGCCCCGGGACAGGGGACCCTGGGGCCAACGTCCTGACTTTC.

A note on this clone: This likely stems from a read error, as it lies one base from a far larger clone. Because it lacks the conserved phenylalanine or tryptophan at the end, this CDR3 is likely a read error. The CDR3 region has the DNA TGCGCCAGCAGCCAAGAAGGGACTAGCGGGAGTATCGAGCAGTACCTC. As protein: CASSQEGTSGSIEQYL. The rearrangement links TRBV4-1 to TRBJ2-7; 14 positions match TRBD2. The CDR3 sequence is 16 residues long. V shed 0 bases and J 6 bases; nucleotides not matched to a gene: 4. Germline CDR1 and CDR2: MGHRA and YSYEKL.

This chain uses TRBV19 with TRBJ2-7; 10 positions match TRBD1. J was trimmed by 6 bases and V by 5 bases; bases with no gene match: 7. The length of the CDR3 is 14 residues. The germline CDR1 and CDR2 sequences are LNHDA and SQIVND (reference sequence). The CDR3 coding sequence is TGTGCCAGTAGTCGCCGGGACAGGGGCTCCGAGCAGTACTTC. Amino acid sequence: CASSRRDRGSEQYF.

This chain uses TRBV27 with TRBJ2-3; D could derive from TRBD1 or TRBD2 (5 bases each). The length of the CDR3 is 17 residues. V lost 5 bases to trimming and J lost 0 bases, with 18 bases between them. Germline V gene sequence: CDR1 MNHEY, CDR2 SMNVEV (reference sequence). The CDR3 region has the DNA TGTGCCAGCAGTCGGAGCCTAGGGACCGCTAGCACAGATACGCAGTATTTT. Amino acid sequence: CASSRSLGTASTDTQYF.

This clone was detected once. A read error likely explains this, since a far larger clone differs by one base. Other nucleotide sequences from this sample produce the same CDR3. The chain joins TRBV6-6 to TRBJ2-2, with D possibly TRBD2 on 5 matching bases. The CDR3 has 15 residues. Germline V gene lookup returns CDR1 MNHNY and CDR2 SVGAGI (reference sequence). CDR3 protein: CASTTAQTNTGELFF. CDR3 in DNA: TGTGCCAGCACCACCGCACAGACCAACACCGGGGAGCTGTTCTTT.

The chain is built from TRBV27 and TRBJ1-4, with D unclear. The CDR3 is made up of 12 amino acids. V was pared by 6 bases and J by 6 bases, with 8 bases between. Germline CDR1 reads MNHEY; CDR2 reads SMNVEV (reference sequence). CDR3 in DNA: TGTGCCAGCAGAAACAGTTATGAAAAACTGTTTTTT. Residues: CASRNSYEKLFF.

The V gene is TRBV7-2, the J gene TRBJ2-2, with TRBD2 matching 8 bases. This CDR3 contains 16 residues. CDR1 is SGHTA, CDR2 FQGNSA, per germline. V shed 0 bases and J 3 bases; nucleotides not matched to a gene: 3. The CDR3 DNA reads TGTGCCAGCAGCTTAGCAGCGGGAGAGGACACCGGGGAGCTGTTTTTT. Protein product: CASSLAAGEDTGELFF.

This chain joins TRBV19 and TRBJ2-1; 8 bases are shared with TRBD2. J was trimmed by 5 bases and V by 3 bases; bases with no gene match: 18. This CDR3 region has 19 residues. The germline V gene encodes CDR1 LNHDA and CDR2 SQIVND (reference sequence). CDR3 sequence: CASSILGTKTSGDDNEQFF. DNA of the CDR3: TGTGCCAGTAGTATCCTAGGGACAAAAACTAGCGGCGATGACAATGAGCAGTTCTTC. The variable domain in full, completed from reference TRBV19 and TRBJ2-1, reads DGGITQSPKYLFRKEGQNVTLSCEQNLNHDAMYWYRQDPGQGLRLIYYSQIVNDFQKGDIAEGYSVSREKKESFPLTVTSAQKNPTAFYLCASSILGTKTSGDDNEQFFGPGTRLTVL.

With respect to this clone: A far larger clone is one base from this, pointing to a likely read error. The J gene is TRBJ2-7, the V gene TRBV25-1, with 9 bases fitting TRBD1. The CDR3 has 12 amino acids. Trimming removed 8 bases from V and 6 bases from J; junction bases left unmatched: 5. The germline gives CDR1 MGHDK, CDR2 SYGVNS. The CDR3 reads CASGTGTCEQYF. The CDR3 DNA is TGTGCCAGCGGGACAGGGACCTGCGAGCAGTACTTC.

V is TRBV11-2 and J is TRBJ2-5, with D possibly being TRBD1 or TRBD2 (6 bases each). From germline, CDR1 is SGHAT and CDR2 FQNNGV. This CDR3 is 14 amino acids long. V lost 3 bases, J lost 3 bases, and 11 bases lay in between. The CDR3 DNA reads TGTGCCAGCAGCTTCTCGGGGGCAGAAGAGACCCAGTACTTC. It is translated as CASSFSGAEETQYF.

The CDR3 is CASSVLPNSNQPQHF. The CDR3 DNA reads as TGTGCCAGCAGCGTATTGCCCAATAGCAATCAGCCCCAGCATTTT. The rearrangement uses TRBV9 and TRBJ1-5; D unresolved. The V gene's germline CDR1 is SGDLS and CDR2 YYNGEE. This CDR3 has 15 residues. V was pared by 1 base and J by 0 bases, with 8 bases between.

This clone was observed once. A far bigger clonotype differs at one base, so this is likely a read error. The gene calls are TRBV5-1 and TRBJ2-7; 7 positions match TRBD2. With V trimmed by 4 bases and J by 4 bases, 8 bases remained unmatched. The germline gives CDR1 SGHRS, CDR2 YFSETQ. CDR3 length: 14 residues. DNA of the CDR3: TGCGCCAGCAGCGCCCCGTCTAGCGGATACGAGCAGTACTTC. Its protein product is CASSAPSSGYEQYF.

The rearrangement links TRBV18 to TRBJ1-3; a possible D gene is TRBD1 (5 bases). Trimming cost V 8 bases and J 2 bases, with 19 bases left between them. Germline V gives CDR1 KGHSH, CDR2 LQKENI. CDR3 length equals 16 residues. The CDR3: CASVIAHRGAGNTIYF. The DNA of the CDR3 is TGTGCCAGCGTAATAGCCCACCGGGGGGCTGGAAACACCATATATTTT.

The chain carries TRBV6-1 and TRBJ2-7; D is possibly TRBD1 (6 bases). The V end was cut by 2 bases, the J end by 7 bases, with 18 bases between. This CDR3 has 15 amino acids. Germline V lookup: CDR1 MNHNS, CDR2 SASEGT. The CDR3 DNA reads TGTGCCAGCAGTGAACCGGCAGGGGTACCTTCAGAGCAGTACTTC. This codes for CASSEPAGVPSEQYF.

This clone has a single count. CDR3 amino acids: CASSLSTRYGYTF. The DNA of the CDR3 is TGTGCCAGCAGCTTAAGTACCCGCTATGGCTACACCTTC. The chain recombines TRBV7-9 with TRBJ1-2; the D is unclear. Trimming shortened V by 2 bases and J by 4 bases, and 8 bases separated the two germline ends. Looked up from germline, CDR1 is SEHNR and CDR2 is FQNEAQ (reference sequence). CDR3 length equals 13 residues.

This clone was seen a single time. This chain uses TRBV7-8 with TRBJ2-2; D is unclear. The CDR3 loop spans 15 amino acids. V was pared by 2 bases and J by 3 bases, with 10 bases between. CDR1 and CDR2 from the germline V gene are SGHVS and FQNEAQ. The CDR3 reads CASSLISAYTGELFF. The DNA for the CDR3 is TGTGCCAGCAGCTTAATCAGCGCTTACACCGGGGAGCTGTTTTTT.

The chain carries TRBV7-3 and TRBJ2-2; possible D gene TRBD2, 5 bases. Trimming stripped 4 bases from V and 2 bases from J, with 11 bases between. Germline V gene sequence: CDR1 SGHTA, CDR2 FQGTGA. The CDR3 extends over 15 amino acids. For the CDR3, the DNA is TGTGCCAGCAGCTCCCCGGGGAGCAACACCGGGGAGCTGTTTTTT. Protein: CASSSPGSNTGELFF.

As DNA, the CDR3 is TGTGCCAGCAGCCATCCCCGGGACGCAAAACTGTTTTTT. It encodes CASSHPRDAKLFF. The rearrangement joins TRBV4-2 to TRBJ1-4, with D tentatively TRBD1 (5 bases). Deletions cut 3 bases from V and 10 bases from J, with 12 bases between. This CDR3 has 13 residues. The germline V gene has CDR1 LGHNA and CDR2 YNFKEQ.

The CDR3 loop is CASSIRRQGIPGELFF. In nucleotides, the CDR3 is TGTGCCAGTAGTATTAGGAGACAGGGAATTCCAGGGGAGCTGTTTTTT. The chain is built from TRBV19 and TRBJ2-2, with TRBD1 identical over 7 bases. V was pared by 3 bases and J by 8 bases, with 12 bases of the junction left unmatched. This CDR3 contains 16 residues. Germline V CDR1 and CDR2: LNHDA, SQIVND (reference sequence).

The CDR3 here is CASSYGLGQETQYF. In nucleotides, the CDR3 is TGTGCCAGCAGTTACGGGTTAGGACAAGAGACCCAGTACTTC. The V gene is TRBV6-5, the J gene TRBJ2-5, with D hard to call. Germline V gives CDR1 MNHEY, CDR2 SVGAGI. The CDR3 loop spans 14 amino acids. Trimming pared 2 bases from V and 2 bases from J, leaving 9 bases between.

The chain couples TRBV30 to TRBJ2-3; D is undetermined. V lost 2 bases, J lost 0 bases, and 12 bases lay in between. CDR1 and CDR2 from the germline V gene are GTSNPN and SVGIG (reference sequence). The length of the CDR3 is 15 residues. The CDR3 is CAWSKISASTDTQYF. In DNA, the CDR3 is TGTGCCTGGAGTAAAATATCAGCTAGCACAGATACGCAGTATTTT. The variable domain in full, with the rest retrieved from reference TRBV30 and TRBJ2-3, is SQTIHQWPATLVQPVGSPLSLECTVEGTSNPNLYWYRQAAGRGLQLLFYSVGIGQISSEVPQNLSASRPQDRQFILSSKKLLLSDSGFYLCAWSKISASTDTQYFGPGTRLTVL.

V gene TRBV7-9 combines with J gene TRBJ2-1; unclear D gene. Trimming took off 3 bases at V and 10 bases at J, with 7 bases between the two ends. Germline CDR1 is SEHNR and CDR2 is FQNEAQ (reference sequence). The length of the CDR3 is 11 residues. This CDR3 is CASSLPAEQFF. The CDR3 coding sequence is TGTGCCAGCAGCTTGCCGGCGGAGCAGTTCTTC.